The 8 T cell receptor beta chains reported below all come from one sample, sequenced in a study of technical replicates of blood from a handful of donors. Method: immunoSEQ multiplex PCR; TCRdb's copy keeps in-frame clones and lacks some. The sample holds under 90,000 clones, around 94% seen once. Input material: T cells isolated from PBMCs. The receptors originated from a human donor in good health.

The V call is TRBV2, the J call TRBJ2-7; D is perhaps TRBD1 (7 bases). Trimming pared 0 bases from V and 3 bases from J, leaving 12 bases between. CDR3 length: 15 residues. The V gene's germline CDR1 is SNHLY and CDR2 FYNNEI. CDR3 amino acids: CASSEAAGQIYEQYF. The CDR3 DNA reads TGTGCCAGCAGTGAAGCTGCGGGACAGATCTACGAGCAGTACTTC. The full variable domain, completed using reference TRBV2 and TRBJ2-7, is EPEVTQTPSHQVTQMGQEVILRCVPISNHLYFYWYRQILGQKVEFLVSFYNNEISEKSEIFDDQFSVERPDGSNFTLKIRSTKLEDSAMYFCASSEAAGQIYEQYFGPGTRLTVT.

The rearrangement uses TRBV7-9 and TRBJ2-1; D is unresolved. Deletions cut 5 bases from V and 4 bases from J, with 9 bases between. Looked up from germline, CDR1 is SEHNR and CDR2 is FQNEAQ (reference sequence). This CDR3 has 13 amino acids. For the CDR3, the DNA is TGTGCCAGCAGCCTAAGTTTATACAATGAGCAGTTCTTC. Amino acid sequence: CASSLSLYNEQFF.

J is TRBJ2-7 and V is TRBV5-1; no reliable D call. The CDR3 is made up of 13 amino acids. Germline CDR1 is SGHRS and CDR2 is YFSETQ. V dropped 0 bases and J dropped 3 bases, with 7 bases sitting between them. The CDR3 reads CASSLGDLYEQYF. Here the CDR3 DNA reads TGCGCCAGCAGCTTGGGCGATCTCTACGAGCAGTACTTC.

This clone was seen a few times. The chain recombines TRBV19 with TRBJ2-3, with 10 bases aligning to TRBD2. The CDR3 covers 17 residues. V was pared by 3 bases and J by 3 bases, with 9 bases of the junction left unmatched. The germline V gene has CDR1 LNHDA and CDR2 SQIVND (reference sequence). As DNA, the CDR3 is TGTGCCAGTAGTATCCTATCTAGCGGGGGTCCGACAGATACGCAGTATTTT. Translating gives CASSILSSGGPTDTQYF.

The chain is built from TRBV4-2 and TRBJ2-2; no firm D call. Germline CDR1 LGHNA, CDR2 YNFKEQ. The CDR3 totals 15 residues. Trimming took 0 bases from V and 0 from J, leaving 5 bases between them. CDR3 sequence reads: CASSQDFPNTGELFF. The DNA of the CDR3 is TGTGCCAGCAGCCAAGACTTTCCGAACACCGGGGAGCTGTTTTTT.

V is TRBV27 and J is TRBJ2-1; tentative D call: TRBD2 (5 bases). V was trimmed by 4 bases and J by 0 bases, leaving 13 bases between them. The CDR3 runs 16 residues. Germline-derived CDR1 and CDR2 are MNHEY and SMNVEV (reference sequence). The CDR3 sequence: CASSSLRLPSYNEQFF. CDR3 sequence (DNA): TGTGCCAGCAGTTCCCTCCGACTACCCTCCTACAATGAGCAGTTCTTC.

The chain couples TRBV7-8 to TRBJ2-7; D is uncertain. Between the trimmed V and J ends, which lost 2 bases and 1 base, there was a span of 9 bases. Per germline, CDR1 SGHVS and CDR2 FQNEAQ. This CDR3 spans 14 amino acids. CDR3 coding DNA: TGTGCCAGCAGCTTAAAACGGTTATCCTACGAGCAGTACTTC. Translated, it gives CASSLKRLSYEQYF.

The V gene is TRBV10-1, the J gene TRBJ1-5; D is unresolved. The CDR3 loop spans 13 amino acids. Per the germline V gene, CDR1 is WNHNN and CDR2 is SYGVQD (reference sequence). Deletions cut 3 bases from V and 4 bases from J, with 7 bases between. CDR3: CASSDRGNQPQHF. In DNA, the CDR3 is TGCGCCAGCAGTGACCGGGGTAATCAGCCCCAGCATTTT.